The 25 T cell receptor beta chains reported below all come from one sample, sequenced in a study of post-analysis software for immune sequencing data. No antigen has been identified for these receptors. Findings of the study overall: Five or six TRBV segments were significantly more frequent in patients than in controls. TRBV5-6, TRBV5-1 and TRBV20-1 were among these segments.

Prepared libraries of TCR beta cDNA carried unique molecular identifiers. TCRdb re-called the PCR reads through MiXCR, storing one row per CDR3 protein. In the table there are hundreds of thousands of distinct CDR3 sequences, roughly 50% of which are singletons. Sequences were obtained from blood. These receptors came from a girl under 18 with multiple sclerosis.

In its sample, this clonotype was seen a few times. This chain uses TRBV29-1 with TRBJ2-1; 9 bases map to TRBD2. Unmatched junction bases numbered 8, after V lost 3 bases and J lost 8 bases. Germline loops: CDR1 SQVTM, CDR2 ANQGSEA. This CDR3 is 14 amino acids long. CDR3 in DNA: TGCAGCGTTGATAGGAGCGGGGGGTTCGATGAGCAGTTCTTC. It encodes CSVDRSGGFDEQFF.

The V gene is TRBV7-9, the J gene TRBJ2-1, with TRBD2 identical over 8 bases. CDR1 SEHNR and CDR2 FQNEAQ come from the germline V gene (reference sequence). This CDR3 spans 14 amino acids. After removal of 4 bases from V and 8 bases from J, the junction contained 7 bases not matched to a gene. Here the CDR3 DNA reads TGTGCCAGCAGCTCCTCCGGACTAGCCTATGAGCAGTTCTTC. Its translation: CASSSSGLAYEQFF.

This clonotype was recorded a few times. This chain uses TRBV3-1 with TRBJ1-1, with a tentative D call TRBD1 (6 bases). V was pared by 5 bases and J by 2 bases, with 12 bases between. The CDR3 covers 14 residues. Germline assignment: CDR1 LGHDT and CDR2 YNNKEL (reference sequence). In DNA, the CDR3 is TGTGCCAGCAGCACCTCAGGGGAAAACACTGAAGCTTTCTTT. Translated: CASSTSGENTEAFF.

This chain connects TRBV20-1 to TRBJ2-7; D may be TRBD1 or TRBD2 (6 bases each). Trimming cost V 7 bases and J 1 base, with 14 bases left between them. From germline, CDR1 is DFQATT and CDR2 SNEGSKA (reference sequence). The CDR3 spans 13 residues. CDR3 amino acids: CSVSRGTSYEQYF. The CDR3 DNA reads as TGCAGTGTTAGTAGGGGGACTTCCTACGAGCAGTACTTC.

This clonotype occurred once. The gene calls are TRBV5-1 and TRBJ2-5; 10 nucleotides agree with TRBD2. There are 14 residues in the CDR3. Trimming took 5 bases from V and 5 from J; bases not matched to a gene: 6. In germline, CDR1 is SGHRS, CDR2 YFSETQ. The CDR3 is CASRAGGSPETQYF. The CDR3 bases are TGCGCCAGCAGAGCGGGAGGGAGTCCGGAGACCCAGTACTTC.

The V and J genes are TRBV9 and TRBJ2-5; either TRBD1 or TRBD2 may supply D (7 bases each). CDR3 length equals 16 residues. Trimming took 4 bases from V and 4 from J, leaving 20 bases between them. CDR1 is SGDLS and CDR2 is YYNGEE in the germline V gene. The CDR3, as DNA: TGTGCCAGCAGCCAGGGGGGGGACATCTTAGGAGAGACCCAGTACTTC. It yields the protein CASSQGGDILGETQYF.

The CDR3 DNA reads TGCAGTGCTGACAACTCCTACGAGCAGTACTTC. It translates to CSADNSYEQYF. The chain links TRBV20-1 to TRBJ2-7; D is unresolved. The germline gives CDR1 DFQATT, CDR2 SNEGSKA (reference sequence). V lost 5 bases and J 0 bases, leaving 5 bases between the germline ends. This CDR3 comprises 11 residues.

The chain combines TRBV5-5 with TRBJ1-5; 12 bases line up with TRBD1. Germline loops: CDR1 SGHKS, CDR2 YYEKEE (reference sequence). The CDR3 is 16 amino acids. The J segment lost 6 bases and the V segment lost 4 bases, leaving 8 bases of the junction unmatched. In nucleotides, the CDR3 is TGTGCCAGCAGCCTACCCGGGACAGGGGGCGGTCAGCCCCAGCATTTT. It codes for CASSLPGTGGGQPQHF.

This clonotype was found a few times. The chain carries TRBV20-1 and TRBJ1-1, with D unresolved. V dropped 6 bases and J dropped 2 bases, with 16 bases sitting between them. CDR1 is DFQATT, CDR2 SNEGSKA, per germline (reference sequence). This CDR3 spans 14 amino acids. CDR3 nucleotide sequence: TGCAGTGCCCACCCCGGGCGAGTTAACACTGAAGCTTTCTTT. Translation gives CSAHPGRVNTEAFF.

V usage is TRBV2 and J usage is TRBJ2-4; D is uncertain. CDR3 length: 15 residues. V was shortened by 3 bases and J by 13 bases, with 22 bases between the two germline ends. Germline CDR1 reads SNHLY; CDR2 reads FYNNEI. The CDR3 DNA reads TGTGCCAGCAGTGAGACGTTTACGTGGGCTGCTGGGCAGTACTTC. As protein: CASSETFTWAAGQYF.

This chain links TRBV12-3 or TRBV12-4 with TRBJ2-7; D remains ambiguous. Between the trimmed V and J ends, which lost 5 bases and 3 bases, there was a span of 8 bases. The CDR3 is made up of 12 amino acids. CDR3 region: CASSRLNYEQYF. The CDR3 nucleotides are TGTGCCAGCAGTCGACTGAACTACGAGCAGTACTTC.

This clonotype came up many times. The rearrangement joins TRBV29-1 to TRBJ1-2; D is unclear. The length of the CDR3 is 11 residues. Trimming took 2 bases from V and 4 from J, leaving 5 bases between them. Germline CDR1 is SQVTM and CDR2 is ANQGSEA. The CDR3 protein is CSVESGYGYTF. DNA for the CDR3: TGCAGCGTTGAATCGGGCTATGGCTACACCTTC. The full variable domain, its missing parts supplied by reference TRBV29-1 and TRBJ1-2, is SAVISQKPSRDICQRGTSLTIQCQVDSQVTMMFWYRQQPGQSLTLIATANQGSEATYESGFVIDKFPISRPNLTFSTLTVSNMSPEDSSIYLCSVESGYGYTFGSGTRLTVV.

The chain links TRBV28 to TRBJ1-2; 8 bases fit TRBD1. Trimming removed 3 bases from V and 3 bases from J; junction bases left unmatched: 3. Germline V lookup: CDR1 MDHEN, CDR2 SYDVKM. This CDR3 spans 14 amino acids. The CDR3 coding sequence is TGTGCCAGCAGTTTGTTGACAGGGGACTATGGCTACACCTTC. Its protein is CASSLLTGDYGYTF.

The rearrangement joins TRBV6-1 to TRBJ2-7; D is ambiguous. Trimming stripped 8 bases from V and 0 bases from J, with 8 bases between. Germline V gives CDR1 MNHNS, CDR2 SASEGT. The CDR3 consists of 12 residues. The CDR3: CASGRASYEQYF. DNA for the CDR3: TGTGCCAGCGGACGGGCCTCCTACGAGCAGTACTTC.

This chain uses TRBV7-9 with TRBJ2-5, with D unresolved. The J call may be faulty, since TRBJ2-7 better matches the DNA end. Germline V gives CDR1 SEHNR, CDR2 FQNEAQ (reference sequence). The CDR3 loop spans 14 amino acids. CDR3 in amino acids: CASSLRSASHEQYF. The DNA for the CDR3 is TGTGCCAGCAGCCTCAGGTCGGCCAGCCACGAGCAGTACTTC.

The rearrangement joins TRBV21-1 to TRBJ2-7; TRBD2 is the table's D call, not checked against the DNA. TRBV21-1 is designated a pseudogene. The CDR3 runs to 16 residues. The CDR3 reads CASSKVPAGSSYEQYF. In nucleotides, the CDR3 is TGTGCCAGCAGCAAAGTTCCAGCGGGTAGCTCCTACGAGCAGTACTTC.

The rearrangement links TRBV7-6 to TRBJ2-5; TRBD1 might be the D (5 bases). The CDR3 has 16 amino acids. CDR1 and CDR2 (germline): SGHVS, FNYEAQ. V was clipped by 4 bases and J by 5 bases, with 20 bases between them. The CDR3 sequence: CASSSLHSRGGETQYF. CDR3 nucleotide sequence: TGTGCCAGCAGCTCTCTTCACTCAAGGGGTGGGGAGACCCAGTACTTC.

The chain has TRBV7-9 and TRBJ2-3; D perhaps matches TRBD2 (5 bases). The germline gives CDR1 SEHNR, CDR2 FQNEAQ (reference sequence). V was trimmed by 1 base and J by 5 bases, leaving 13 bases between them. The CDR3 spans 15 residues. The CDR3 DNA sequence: TGTGCCAGCAGCTTAGGTAACGGGAATCTAGATACGCAGTATTTT. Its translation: CASSLGNGNLDTQYF. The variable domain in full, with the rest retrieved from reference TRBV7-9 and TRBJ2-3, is DTGVSQNPRHKITKRGQNVTFRCDPISEHNRLYWYRQTLGQGPEFLTYFQNEAQLEKSRLLSDRFSAERPKGSFSTLEIQRTEQGDSAMYLCASSLGNGNLDTQYFGPGTRLTVL.

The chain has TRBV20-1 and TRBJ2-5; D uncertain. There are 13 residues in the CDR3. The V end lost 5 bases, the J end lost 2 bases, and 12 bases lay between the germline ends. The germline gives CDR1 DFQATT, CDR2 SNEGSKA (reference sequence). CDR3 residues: CSAQIRSQETQYF. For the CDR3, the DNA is TGCAGTGCTCAAATTCGGTCACAAGAGACCCAGTACTTC.

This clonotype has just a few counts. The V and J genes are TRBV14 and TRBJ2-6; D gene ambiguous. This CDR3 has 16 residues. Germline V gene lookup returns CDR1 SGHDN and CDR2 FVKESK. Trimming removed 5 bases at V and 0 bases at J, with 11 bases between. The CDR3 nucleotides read TGTGCCAGCAGCTTGCGACACCCCTCTGGGGCCAACGTCCTGACTTTC. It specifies CASSLRHPSGANVLTF.

The CDR3 DNA reads TGTGCCAGCACCCGACCAGTCGGAGAGACCCAGTACTTC. Protein sequence: CASTRPVGETQYF. This chain connects TRBV7-2 to TRBJ2-5, with unresolved D. Germline V CDR1 and CDR2: SGHTA, FQGNSA. The CDR3 extends over 13 amino acids. V lost 7 bases to trimming and J lost 4 bases, with 13 bases between them. Variable domain in full (rest from reference TRBV7-2 and TRBJ2-5): GAGVSQSPSNKVTEKGKDVELRCDPISGHTALYWYRQSLGQGLEFLIYFQGNSAPDKSGLPSDRFSAERTGGSVSTLTIQRTQQEDSAVYLCASTRPVGETQYFGPGTRLLVL.

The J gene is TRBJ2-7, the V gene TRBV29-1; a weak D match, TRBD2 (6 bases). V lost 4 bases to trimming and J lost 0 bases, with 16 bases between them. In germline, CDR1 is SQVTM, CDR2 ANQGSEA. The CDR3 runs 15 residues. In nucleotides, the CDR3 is TGCAGCGTTGTGGGGGGTGACAGAAGCTCCTACGAGCAGTACTTC. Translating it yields CSVVGGDRSSYEQYF.

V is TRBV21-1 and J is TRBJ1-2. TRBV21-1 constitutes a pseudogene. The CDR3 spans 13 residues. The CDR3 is CASIGGIRYGYTF. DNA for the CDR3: TGTGCCAGCATAGGCGGTATTAGGTATGGCTACACCTTC.

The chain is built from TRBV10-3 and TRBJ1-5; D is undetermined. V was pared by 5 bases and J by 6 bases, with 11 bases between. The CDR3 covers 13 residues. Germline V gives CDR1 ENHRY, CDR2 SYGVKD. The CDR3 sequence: CAISTQLGQPQHF. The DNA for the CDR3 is TGTGCCATCAGTACGCAGTTAGGTCAGCCCCAGCATTTT.

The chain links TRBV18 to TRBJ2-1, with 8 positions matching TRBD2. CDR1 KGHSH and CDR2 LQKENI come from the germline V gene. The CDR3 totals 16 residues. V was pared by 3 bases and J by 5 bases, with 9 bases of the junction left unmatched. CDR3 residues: CASSPGGGHGHNEQFF. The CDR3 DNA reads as TGTGCCAGCTCACCCGGCGGGGGGCACGGCCACAATGAGCAGTTCTTC. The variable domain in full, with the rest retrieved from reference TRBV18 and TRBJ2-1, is NAGVMQNPRHLVRRRGQEARLRCSPMKGHSHVYWYRQLPEEGLKFMVYLQKENIIDESGMPKERFSAEFPKEGPSILRIQQVVRGDSAAYFCASSPGGGHGHNEQFFGPGTRLTVL.